These 7 T cell receptor beta chains came from one sample sequenced in a study of OX40 agonist ivuxolimab in advanced cancers. The protocol was immunoSEQ multiplex PCR, while the TCRdb copy is restricted to in-frame clones and leaves out a portion. The table records tens of thousands of clones, around 87% of them present only once. Sequenced material: CD4+ or CD8+ T cells sorted from blood, taken in a trial of the OX40 agonist ivuxolimab. These TCRs come from an adult with an advanced solid tumor such as melanoma, head and neck, liver or kidney cancer.

The chain recombines TRBV5-6 with TRBJ1-5; 7 bases map to TRBD1. The length of the CDR3 is 14 residues. V lost 2 bases and J lost 7; bases outside the gene matches: 6. Germline-derived CDR1 and CDR2 are SGHDT and YYEEEE. The CDR3 region has the DNA TGTGCCAGCAGCTTCAGGGGGGCCGGGCAGCCCCAGCATTTT. Protein sequence: CASSFRGAGQPQHF.

The chain is built from TRBV7-8 and TRBJ2-1, with TRBD2 matching over 9 bases. The germline CDR1 and CDR2 sequences are SGHVS and FQNEAQ. CDR3 length: 18 residues. The ends lost 2 bases at V and 2 bases at J; junction bases unmatched: 10. The DNA of the CDR3 is TGTGCCAGCAGCTTAAGGGCTAGCGGGATTGGACCCTACAATGAGCAGTTCTTC. Residues: CASSLRASGIGPYNEQFF.

V is TRBV7-3 and J is TRBJ2-1; 11 positions match TRBD2. Germline CDR1 is SGHTA and CDR2 is FQGTGA. Losses at the gene ends were 5 bases for V and 7 bases for J; bases not matched to a gene: 10. The CDR3 is made up of 16 amino acids. CDR3 DNA: TGTGCCAGCAGCCCTCTAGCGGGAGGATTACGGAATGAGCAGTTCTTC. Its protein is CASSPLAGGLRNEQFF. Variable domain in full (rest from reference TRBV7-3 and TRBJ2-1): GAGVSQTPSNKVTEKGKYVELRCDPISGHTALYWYRQSLGQGPEFLIYFQGTGAADDSGLPNDRFFAVRPEGSVSTLKIQRTERGDSAVYLCASSPLAGGLRNEQFFGPGTRLTVL.

The rearrangement uses TRBV4-1 and TRBJ2-5, with 11 bases identical to TRBD2. V dropped 7 bases and J dropped 0; count of bases not matched to a gene: 13. Germline CDR1 and CDR2: MGHRA and YSYEKL. The CDR3 has 18 residues. The CDR3 here is CASKFREASGGHQETQYF. The CDR3 DNA reads as TGCGCCAGCAAATTTCGAGAGGCTAGCGGGGGGCACCAAGAGACCCAGTACTTC.

The rearrangement joins TRBV7-9 to TRBJ2-5, with D uncertain. Germline loops: CDR1 SEHNR, CDR2 FQNEAQ (reference sequence). The CDR3 length is 13 residues. Trimming took off 2 bases at V and 1 base at J, with 5 bases between the two ends. CDR3 in DNA: TGTGCCAGCAGCTTACCGAGCCAAGAGACCCAGTACTTC. It translates to CASSLPSQETQYF.

The chain carries TRBV27 and TRBJ1-6; D may be TRBD1 (5 bases). Germline V lookup: CDR1 MNHEY, CDR2 SMNVEV (reference sequence). The CDR3 totals 13 residues. V shed 8 bases and J shed 6 bases, with 11 bases lying between them. CDR3 residues: CASGAGGNSPLHF. The CDR3 region has the DNA TGTGCCAGCGGGGCGGGGGGTAATTCACCCCTCCACTTT.

By share, this clone ranks as medium-sized. The CDR3 protein is CASSLEGDRPQHF. The CDR3 coding sequence is TGCGCCAGCAGCTTGGAAGGGGATCGGCCCCAGCATTTT. The V gene is TRBV5-1, the J gene TRBJ1-5, with a possible D match to TRBD1 (5 bases). V lost 0 bases and J 9 bases, leaving 10 bases between the germline ends. Germline lookup yields CDR1 SGHRS and CDR2 YFSETQ. This CDR3 region has 13 residues. The full variable domain, its missing parts supplied by reference TRBV5-1 and TRBJ1-5, is KAGVTQTPRYLIKTRGQQVTLSCSPISGHRSVSWYQQTPGQGLQFLFEYFSETQRNKGNFPGRFSGRQFSNSRSEMNVSTLELGDSALYLCASSLEGDRPQHFGDGTRLSIL.